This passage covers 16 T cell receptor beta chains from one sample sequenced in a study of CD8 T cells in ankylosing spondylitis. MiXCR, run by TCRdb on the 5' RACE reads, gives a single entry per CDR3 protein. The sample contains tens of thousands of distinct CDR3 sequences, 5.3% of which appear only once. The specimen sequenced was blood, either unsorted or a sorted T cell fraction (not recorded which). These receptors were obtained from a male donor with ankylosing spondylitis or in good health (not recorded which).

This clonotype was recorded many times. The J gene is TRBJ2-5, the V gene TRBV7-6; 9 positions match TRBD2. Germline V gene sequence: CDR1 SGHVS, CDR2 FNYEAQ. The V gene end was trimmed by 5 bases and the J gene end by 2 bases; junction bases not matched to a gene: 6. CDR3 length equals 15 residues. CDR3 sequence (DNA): TGTGCCAGCAGCCGAACTAGCGGGTCACAAGAGACCCAGTACTTC. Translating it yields CASSRTSGSQETQYF.

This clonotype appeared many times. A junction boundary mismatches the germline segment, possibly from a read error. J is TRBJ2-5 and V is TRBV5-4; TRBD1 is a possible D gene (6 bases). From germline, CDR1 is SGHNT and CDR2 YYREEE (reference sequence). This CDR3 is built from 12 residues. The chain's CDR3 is CASSFDQGTTTF. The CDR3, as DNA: TGTGCCAGCAGCTTCGATCAGGGGACGACTACCTTC. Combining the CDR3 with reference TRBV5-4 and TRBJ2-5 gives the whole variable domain ETGVTQSPTHLIKTRGQQVTLRCSSQSGHNTVSWYQQALGQGPQFIFQYYREEENGRGNFPPRFSGLQFPNYSSELNVNALELDDSALYLCASSFDQGTTTFGPGTRLLVL.

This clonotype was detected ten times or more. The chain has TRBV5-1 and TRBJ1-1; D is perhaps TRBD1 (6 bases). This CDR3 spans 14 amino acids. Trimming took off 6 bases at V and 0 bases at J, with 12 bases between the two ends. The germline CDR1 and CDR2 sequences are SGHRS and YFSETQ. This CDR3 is CASMGGAMNTEAFF. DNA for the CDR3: TGCGCCAGCATGGGGGGCGCGATGAACACTGAAGCTTTCTTT. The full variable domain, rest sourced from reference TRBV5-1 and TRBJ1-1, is KAGVTQTPRYLIKTRGQQVTLSCSPISGHRSVSWYQQTPGQGLQFLFEYFSETQRNKGNFPGRFSGRQFSNSRSEMNVSTLELGDSALYLCASMGGAMNTEAFFGQGTRLTVV.

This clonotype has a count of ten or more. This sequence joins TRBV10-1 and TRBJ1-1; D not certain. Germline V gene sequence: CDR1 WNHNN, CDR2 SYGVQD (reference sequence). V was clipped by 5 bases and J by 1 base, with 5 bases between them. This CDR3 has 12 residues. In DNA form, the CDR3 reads TGCGCCAGCAGTTCAGGGAACACTGAAGCTTTCTTT. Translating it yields CASSSGNTEAFF.

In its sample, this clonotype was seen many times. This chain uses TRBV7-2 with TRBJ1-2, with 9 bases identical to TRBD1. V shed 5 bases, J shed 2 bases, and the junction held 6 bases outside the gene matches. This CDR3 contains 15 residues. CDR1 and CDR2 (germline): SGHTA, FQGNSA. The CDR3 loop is CASSRTGVENYGYTF. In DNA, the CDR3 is TGTGCCAGCAGCAGGACAGGGGTTGAGAACTATGGCTACACCTTC. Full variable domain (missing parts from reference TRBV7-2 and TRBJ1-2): GAGVSQSPSNKVTEKGKDVELRCDPISGHTALYWYRQSLGQGLEFLIYFQGNSAPDKSGLPSDRFSAERTGGSVSTLTIQRTQQEDSAVYLCASSRTGVENYGYTFGSGTRLTVV.

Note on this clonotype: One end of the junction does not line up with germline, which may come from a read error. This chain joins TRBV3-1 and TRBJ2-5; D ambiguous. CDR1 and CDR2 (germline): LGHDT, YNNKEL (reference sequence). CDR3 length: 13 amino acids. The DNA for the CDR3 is TGTGCCAGCAGCCCAGGAGACCAAGAGGCCCAGTACTTC. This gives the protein CASSPGDQEAQYF.

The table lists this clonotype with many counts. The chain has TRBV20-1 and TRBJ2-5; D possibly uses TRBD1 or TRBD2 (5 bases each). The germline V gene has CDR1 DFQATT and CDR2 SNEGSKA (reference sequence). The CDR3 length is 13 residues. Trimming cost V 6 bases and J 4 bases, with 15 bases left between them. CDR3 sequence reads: CSAGEPFRETQYF. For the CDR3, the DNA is TGCAGTGCGGGGGAGCCGTTCCGAGAGACCCAGTACTTC.

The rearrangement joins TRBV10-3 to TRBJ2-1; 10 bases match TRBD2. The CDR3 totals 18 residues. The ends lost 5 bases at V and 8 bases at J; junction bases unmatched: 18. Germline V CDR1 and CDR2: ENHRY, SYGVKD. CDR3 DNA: TGTGCCATCAGTTTTAAAATTGCTAGCGGGGGCCGGGGGCATGAGCAGTTCTTC. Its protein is CAISFKIASGGRGHEQFF.

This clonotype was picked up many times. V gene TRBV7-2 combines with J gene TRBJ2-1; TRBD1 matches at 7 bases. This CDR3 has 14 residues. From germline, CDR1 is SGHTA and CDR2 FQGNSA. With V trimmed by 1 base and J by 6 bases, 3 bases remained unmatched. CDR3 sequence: CASSLGGTVNEQFF. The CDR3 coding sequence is TGTGCCAGCAGCTTAGGTGGGACAGTCAATGAGCAGTTCTTC.

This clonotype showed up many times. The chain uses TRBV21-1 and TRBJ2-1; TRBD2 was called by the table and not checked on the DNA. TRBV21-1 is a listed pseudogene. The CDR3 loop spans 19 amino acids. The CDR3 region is CASSLGLAGAPSSYNEQFF. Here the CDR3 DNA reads TGTGCCAGCAGCCTCGGACTAGCGGGGGCCCCTAGCTCCTACAATGAGCAGTTCTTC.

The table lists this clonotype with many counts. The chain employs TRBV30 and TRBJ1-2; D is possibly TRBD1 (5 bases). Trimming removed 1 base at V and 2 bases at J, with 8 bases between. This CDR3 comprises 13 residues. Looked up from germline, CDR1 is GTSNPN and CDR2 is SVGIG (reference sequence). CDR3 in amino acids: CAWSGGTNYGYTF. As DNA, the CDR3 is TGTGCCTGGAGTGGGGGGACCAACTATGGCTACACCTTC.

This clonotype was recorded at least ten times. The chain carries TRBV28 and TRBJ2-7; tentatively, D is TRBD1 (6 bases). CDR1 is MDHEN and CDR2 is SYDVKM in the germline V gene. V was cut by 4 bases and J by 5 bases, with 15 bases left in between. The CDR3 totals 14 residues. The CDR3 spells CASSSLQGSNEQYF. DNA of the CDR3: TGTGCCAGCAGTTCTTTACAGGGTTCCAACGAGCAGTACTTC.

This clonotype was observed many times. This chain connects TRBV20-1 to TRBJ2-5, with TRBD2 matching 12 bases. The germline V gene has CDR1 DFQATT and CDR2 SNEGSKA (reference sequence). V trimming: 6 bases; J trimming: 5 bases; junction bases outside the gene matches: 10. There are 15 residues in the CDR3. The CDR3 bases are TGCAGTGCCGAAACTAGCGGGGGGCGGGACGAGACCCAGTACTTC. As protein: CSAETSGGRDETQYF.

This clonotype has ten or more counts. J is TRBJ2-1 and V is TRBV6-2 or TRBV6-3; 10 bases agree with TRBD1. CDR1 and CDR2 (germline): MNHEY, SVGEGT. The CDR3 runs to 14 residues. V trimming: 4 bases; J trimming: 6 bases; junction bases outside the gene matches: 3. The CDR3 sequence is CASSSGTGVNEQFF. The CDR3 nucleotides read TGTGCCAGCAGTTCCGGGACAGGGGTCAATGAGCAGTTCTTC.

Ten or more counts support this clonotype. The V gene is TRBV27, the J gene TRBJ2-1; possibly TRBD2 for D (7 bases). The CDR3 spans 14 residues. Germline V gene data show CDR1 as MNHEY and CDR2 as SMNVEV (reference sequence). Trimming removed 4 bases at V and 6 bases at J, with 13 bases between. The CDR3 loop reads CASSWTAGTNEQFF. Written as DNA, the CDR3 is TGTGCCAGCAGTTGGACAGCGGGGACCAATGAGCAGTTCTTC.

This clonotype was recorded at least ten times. CDR3 bases: TGTGCCAGCAGCCAAGGGGCTGTAGGTTATAATTCACCCCTCCACTTT. It specifies CASSQGAVGYNSPLHF. The chain carries TRBV3-1 and TRBJ1-6; unclear D gene. Trimming took off 1 base at V and 4 bases at J, with 11 bases between the two ends. The CDR3 runs 16 residues. CDR1 and CDR2 from the germline V gene are LGHDT and YNNKEL (reference sequence).